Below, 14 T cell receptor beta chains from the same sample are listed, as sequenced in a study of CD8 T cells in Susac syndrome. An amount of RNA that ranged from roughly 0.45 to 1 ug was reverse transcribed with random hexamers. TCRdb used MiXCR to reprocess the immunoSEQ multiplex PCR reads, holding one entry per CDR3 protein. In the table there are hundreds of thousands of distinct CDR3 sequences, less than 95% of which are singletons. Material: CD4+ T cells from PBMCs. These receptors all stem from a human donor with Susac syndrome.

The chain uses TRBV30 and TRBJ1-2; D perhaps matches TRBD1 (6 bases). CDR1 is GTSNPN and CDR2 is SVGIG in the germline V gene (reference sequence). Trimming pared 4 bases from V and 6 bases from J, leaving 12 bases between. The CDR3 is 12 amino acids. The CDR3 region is CAWTDRGHGYTF. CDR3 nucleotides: TGTGCCTGGACGGACAGAGGACATGGCTACACCTTC.

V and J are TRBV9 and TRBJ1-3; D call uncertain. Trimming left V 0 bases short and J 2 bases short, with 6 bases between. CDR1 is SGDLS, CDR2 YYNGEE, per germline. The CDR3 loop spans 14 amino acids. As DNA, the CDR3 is TGTGCCAGCAGCGTAGACTTAGCTGGAAACACCATATATTTT. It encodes CASSVDLAGNTIYF.

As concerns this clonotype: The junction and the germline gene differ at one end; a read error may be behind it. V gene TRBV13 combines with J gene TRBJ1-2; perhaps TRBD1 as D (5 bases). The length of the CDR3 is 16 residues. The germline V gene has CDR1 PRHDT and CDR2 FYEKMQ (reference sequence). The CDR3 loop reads CASRLGQGSVFGGYTF. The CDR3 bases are TGTGCCAGCAGGTTAGGTCAGGGTTCCGTGTTCGGTGGCTACACCTTC. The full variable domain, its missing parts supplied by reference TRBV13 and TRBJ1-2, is AAGVIQSPRHLIKEKRETATLKCYPIPRHDTVYWYQQGPGQDPQFLISFYEKMQSDKGSIPDRFSAQQFSDYHSELNMSSLELGDSALYFCASRLGQGSVFGGYTFGSGTRLTVV.

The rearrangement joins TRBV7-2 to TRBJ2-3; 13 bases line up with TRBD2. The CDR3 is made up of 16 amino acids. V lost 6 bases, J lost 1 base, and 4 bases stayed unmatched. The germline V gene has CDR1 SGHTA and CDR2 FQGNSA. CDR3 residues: CASRPTSGGGTDTQYF. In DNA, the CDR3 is TGTGCCAGCAGGCCTACTAGCGGGGGGGGCACAGATACGCAGTATTTT.

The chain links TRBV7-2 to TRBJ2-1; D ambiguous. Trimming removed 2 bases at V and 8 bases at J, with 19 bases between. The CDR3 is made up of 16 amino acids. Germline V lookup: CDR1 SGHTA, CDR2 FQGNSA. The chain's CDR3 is CASSLLRSKLAHEQFF. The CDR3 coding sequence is TGTGCCAGCAGCTTACTAAGGAGTAAATTGGCCCATGAGCAGTTCTTC.

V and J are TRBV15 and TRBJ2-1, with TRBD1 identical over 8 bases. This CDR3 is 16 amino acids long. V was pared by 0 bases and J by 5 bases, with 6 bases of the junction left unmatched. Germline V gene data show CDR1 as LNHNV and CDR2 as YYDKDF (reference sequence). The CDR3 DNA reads TGTGCCACCAGCAGAGACCCGACAGGGGAACACAATGAGCAGTTCTTC. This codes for CATSRDPTGEHNEQFF.

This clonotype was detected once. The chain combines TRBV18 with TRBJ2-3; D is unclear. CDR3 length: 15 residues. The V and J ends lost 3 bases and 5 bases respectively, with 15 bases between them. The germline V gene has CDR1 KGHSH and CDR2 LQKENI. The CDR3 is CASSPQEIDGDTQYF. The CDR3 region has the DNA TGTGCCAGCTCACCCCAGGAGATCGACGGAGATACGCAGTATTTT.

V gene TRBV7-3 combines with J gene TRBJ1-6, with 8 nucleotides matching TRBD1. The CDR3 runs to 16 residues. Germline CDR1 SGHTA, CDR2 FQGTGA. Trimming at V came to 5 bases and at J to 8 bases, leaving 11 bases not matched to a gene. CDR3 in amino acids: CASSLNDRGRDSPLHF. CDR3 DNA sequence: TGTGCCAGCAGCCTAAACGACAGGGGACGAGATTCACCCCTCCACTTT.

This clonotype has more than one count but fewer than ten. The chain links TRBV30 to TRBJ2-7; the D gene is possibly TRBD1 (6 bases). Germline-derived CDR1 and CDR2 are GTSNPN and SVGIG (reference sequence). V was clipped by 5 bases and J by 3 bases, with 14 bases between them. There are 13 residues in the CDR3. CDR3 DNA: TGTGCCTGGGAGAAGACAGGAATCTACGAGCAGTACTTC. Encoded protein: CAWEKTGIYEQYF.

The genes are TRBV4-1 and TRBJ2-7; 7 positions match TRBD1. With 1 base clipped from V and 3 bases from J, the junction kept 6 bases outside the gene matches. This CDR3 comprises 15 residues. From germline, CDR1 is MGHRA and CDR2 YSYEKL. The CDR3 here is CASSQVDRESYEQYF. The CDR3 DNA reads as TGCGCCAGCAGCCAAGTTGACAGGGAGAGCTACGAGCAGTACTTC.

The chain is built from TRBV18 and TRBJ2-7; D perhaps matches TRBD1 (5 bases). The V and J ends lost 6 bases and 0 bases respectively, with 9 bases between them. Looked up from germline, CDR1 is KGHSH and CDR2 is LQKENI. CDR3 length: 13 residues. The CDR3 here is CASSIQASYEQYF. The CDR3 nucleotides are TGTGCCAGCTCCATACAGGCCTCCTACGAGCAGTACTTC.

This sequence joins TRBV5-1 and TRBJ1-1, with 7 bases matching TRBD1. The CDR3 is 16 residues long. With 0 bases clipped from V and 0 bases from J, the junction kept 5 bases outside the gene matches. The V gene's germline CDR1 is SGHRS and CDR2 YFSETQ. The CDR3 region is CASSLDGRGLNTEAFF. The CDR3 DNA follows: TGCGCCAGCAGCTTGGACGGCAGGGGGTTGAACACTGAAGCTTTCTTT.

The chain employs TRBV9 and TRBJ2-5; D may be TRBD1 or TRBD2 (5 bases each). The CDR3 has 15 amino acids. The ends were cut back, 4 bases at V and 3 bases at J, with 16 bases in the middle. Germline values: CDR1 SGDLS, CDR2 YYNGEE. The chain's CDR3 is CASSPGDAREETQYF. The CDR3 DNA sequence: TGTGCCAGCAGCCCCGGGGACGCTCGAGAAGAGACCCAGTACTTC.

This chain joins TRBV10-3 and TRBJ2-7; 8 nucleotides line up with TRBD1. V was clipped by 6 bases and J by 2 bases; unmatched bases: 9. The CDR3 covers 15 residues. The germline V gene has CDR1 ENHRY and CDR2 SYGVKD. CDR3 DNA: TGTGCCATCAGAGAGGAATCGACAGGGGCCTACGAGCAGTACTTC. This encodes CAIREESTGAYEQYF.